This T cell receptor beta chain was documented in a study of shared clonotypes between healthy human individuals. Details on this clone: Its target is not known.

Profiled with immunoSEQ multiplex PCR; TCRdb holds only in-frame clones, not every one. The data show approximately 2.3 million clones, just over 90% seen once. Overall study findings and caveats: The study sampled only blood, and tissue repertoires likely differ. Clonotypes shared by all four sorted-subset donors had higher generation probabilities than non-shared clonotypes.

The germline V gene has CDR1 MNHEY and CDR2 SVGAGI. V lost 4 bases and J 0 bases, leaving 10 bases between the germline ends. This CDR3 has 14 amino acids. This rearrangement joins TRBV6-5 to TRBJ2-7; a weak D match, TRBD1 (5 bases). Specimen: naive CD4+ T cells from PBMCs. Subset in this sample: CD45RA+ positively selected. This clonotype was obtained from a man younger than 35 in good health. Some clones in this sample may be carry-over from other donors' samples. The CDR3 DNA reads TGTGCCAGCAGTTGGGGCGGAAGCTCCTACGAGCAGTACTTC. This translates into CASSWGGSSYEQYF.